A selection of T cell receptor beta chains follows, all from one sample in a study of CD8 T cells in Susac syndrome. MiXCR, applied by TCRdb to the immunoSEQ multiplex PCR reads, yields one record per CDR3 protein. The sample lists about 180,000 distinct CDR3 sequences, roughly 95% occurring once. The sequencing sample was made of CD4+ T cells from PBMCs. The receptors here all came from a human donor with multiple sclerosis. Each CDR3 is given with its conserved first and last residue. The D gene is left open where the match is weak. The size of a clone is reported for some rows only, either as once, few or many, or as a class for expanded clones.

v_call	clone_size	j_call	d_call	cdr3_nt	cdr3_aa
TRBV6-6	.	TRBJ2-3	.	TGTGCCAGCAGTTACCAGACCACAGATACGCAGTATTTT	CASSYQTTDTQYF
TRBV6-5	.	TRBJ1-1	TRBD1	TGTGCCAGCAGTTACGATGGGACAGTGGTCACTGAAGCTTTCTTT	CASSYDGTVVTEAFF
TRBV5-4	.	TRBJ2-1	TRBD2	TGTGCCAGCAGCTCAGCCGACCGGACTAGCGGGGTCAGTTCCAGCTCCTACAATGAGCAGTTCTTC	CASSSADRTSGVSSSSYNEQFF
TRBV7-3	.	TRBJ1-6	.	TGTGCCAGCAGCTTACTCGCCGGGGATTCACCCCTCCACTTT	CASSLLAGDSPLHF
TRBV7-2	.	TRBJ2-5	.	TGTGCCAGCAGCTTAGGCCCGGGGGCCCAGTACTTC	CASSLGPGAQYF
TRBV18	.	TRBJ2-7	TRBD1	TGTGCCAGCTCACCCCAGCTCTCGGACAGGTCCGCCTACGAGCAGTACTTC	CASSPQLSDRSAYEQYF
TRBV7-8	.	TRBJ1-5	TRBD1	TGTGCCAGCAGCTTATCGGGACAGGCTGAACATTTT	CASSLSGQAEHF
TRBV6-6	.	TRBJ1-1	.	TGTGCCAGCAGCCTAGTAGGTCTGGGAGCTGAAGCTTTCTTT	CASSLVGLGAEAFF
TRBV5-1	.	TRBJ1-2	.	TGCGCCAGCAGCTCCGGACAGACCTATGGCTACACCTTC	CASSSGQTYGYTF
TRBV10-3	once	TRBJ2-6	.	TGTGCCATCAGAGGAGACTCTGGGGCCAACGTCCTGACTTTC	CAIRGDSGANVLTF
TRBV23-1	.	TRBJ1-2	.	TGCGCCAGCACTTACCACATGGGGGATGGCTACACCTTC	CASTYHMGDGYTF
TRBV5-1	.	TRBJ2-2	.	TGCGCCAGCGGTCAAGGCAGTACGGGTACCGGGGAGCTGTTTTTT	CASGQGSTGTGELFF
TRBV20-1	.	TRBJ2-7	.	TGCAGTGCTAGCGAGTGGGGCGGTACTAACTCCTACGAGCAGTACTTC	CSASEWGGTNSYEQYF
TRBV7-2	.	TRBJ1-6	.	TGTGCCAGCAGCTCCGAGCCACATTCACCCCTCCACTTT	CASSSEPHSPLHF
TRBV6-1	.	TRBJ2-3	.	TGTGCCAGCAGACAAGAAGGGACAGATACGCAGTATTTT	CASRQEGTDTQYF
TRBV20-1	.	TRBJ2-7	.	TGCAGTGCTAGCGGGGGGCGGCTCTACGAGCAGTACTTC	CSASGGRLYEQYF
TRBV29-1	.	TRBJ2-5	.	TGCAGCGTCGGCCTGACGGGCATTGCTGTAGTGGAGACCCAGTACTTC	CSVGLTGIAVVETQYF
TRBV4-3	.	TRBJ1-5	TRBD1	TGCGCCAGCAGCCAAGTGACAGGGAGTAATCAGCCCCAGCATTTT	CASSQVTGSNQPQHF
TRBV30	.	TRBJ2-6	.	TGTGCCCTTCAGGGGCAGCCCTCTGGGGCCAACGTCCTGACTTTC	CALQGQPSGANVLTF
TRBV27	.	TRBJ1-5	.	TGTGCCAGCAGTTTAAAGGGCTATAGCAATCAGCCCCAGCATTTT	CASSLKGYSNQPQHF
TRBV27	.	TRBJ2-7	TRBD1	TGTGCCAGCAGTTTCACCCGGACAGGCCTCTACGAGCAGTACTTC	CASSFTRTGLYEQYF
TRBV30	.	TRBJ2-1	TRBD1	TGTGCCTGTGGGACAGGCCTGTCCTACAATGAGCAGTTCTTC	CACGTGLSYNEQFF
TRBV28	once	TRBJ2-1	TRBD2	TGTGCCAGCAGCGAGACTAGCGGGGGGCCTACGTGGGATGAGCAGTTCTTC	CASSETSGGPTWDEQFF
TRBV3-1	.	TRBJ2-2	.	TGTGCCAGCAGCCAAGCTGGAAGGGAGCTGTTTTTT	CASSQAGRELFF
TRBV19	.	TRBJ2-6	TRBD1	TGTGCCAGCCCGGACAGGGTTATTACAGGGGCCAACGTCCTGACTTTC	CASPDRVITGANVLTF
TRBV29-1	.	TRBJ2-3	.	TGCAGCGTTGGGGGGGTTAGCACAGATACGCAGTATTTT	CSVGGVSTDTQYF
TRBV30	.	TRBJ1-2	.	TGTGCCTGGAGTGTAGCCGGGGTTAACTATGGCTACACCTTC	CAWSVAGVNYGYTF
TRBV4-1	.	TRBJ1-4	.	TGCGCCAGCAGCCAAGATTCCGAGGGAAGGTTGTATGAAAAACTGTTTTTT	CASSQDSEGRLYEKLFF